The sequence of this T cell receptor (beta chain) was determined in a study of vaccination effects on CD4 cells after COVID-19. Sequencing used immunoSEQ multiplex PCR; TCRdb keeps in-frame clones, though not all of them. The sample lists roughly 59,000 clones, under 80% occurring once. Antigen-specific CD4+ T cells were expanded with viral peptide pools in the ViraFEST assay before sequencing. Cells that had been cultured for 9 to 10 days were the source of isolated CD4+ T cells. Two doses of BNT162b2 or mRNA-1273 vaccine were administered to participants. Absence of prior SARS-CoV-2 infection characterized the vaccine recipients, who showed negative nucleocapsid antibodies. For each well, roughly 2 million PBMC were cultured with 10 IU/ml IL-2 and approximately 10 ug/ml peptides. At days 3 and 7, half of the medium was exchanged for IL-2 medium. The CDR3 extends over 14 amino acids. Per germline, CDR1 KGHSH and CDR2 LQKENI. The germline V and J ends were trimmed by 3 bases and 6 bases, with 14 bases remaining between them.

Comment on this clone: The antigen is undetermined.

Material: CD4+ T cells from PBMCs cultured with HCoV-OC43 spike peptides, obtained after COVID-19 vaccination. As to subset: HCoV-OC43 spike overlapping peptide pool stimulation. The rearrangement joins TRBV18 to TRBJ1-2; TRBD1 is a possible D gene (5 bases). This TCR was sampled from a human donor who received a COVID-19 vaccine. The CDR3 protein is CASSPAAGSNGYTF. In DNA form, the CDR3 reads TGTGCCAGCTCACCTGCGGCAGGGAGCAATGGCTACACCTTC.